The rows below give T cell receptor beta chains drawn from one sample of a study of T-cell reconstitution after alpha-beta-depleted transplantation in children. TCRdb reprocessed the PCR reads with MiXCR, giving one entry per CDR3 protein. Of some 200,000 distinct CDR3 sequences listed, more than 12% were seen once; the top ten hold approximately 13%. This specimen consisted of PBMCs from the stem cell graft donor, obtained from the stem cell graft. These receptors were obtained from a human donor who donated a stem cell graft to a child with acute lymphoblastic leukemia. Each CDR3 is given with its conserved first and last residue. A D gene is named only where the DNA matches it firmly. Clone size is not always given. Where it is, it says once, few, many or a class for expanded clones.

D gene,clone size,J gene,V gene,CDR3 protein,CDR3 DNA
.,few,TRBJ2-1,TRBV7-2,CASSLRDSSYNEQFF,TGTGCCAGCAGCTTGCGGGATTCCTCCTACAATGAGCAGTTCTTC
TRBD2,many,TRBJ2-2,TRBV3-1,CASSQVLTSGMNTGELFF,TGTGCCAGCAGCCAAGTGTTGACTAGCGGGATGAACACCGGGGAGCTGTTTTTT
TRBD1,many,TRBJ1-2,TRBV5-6,CASSLGSTGSRYGYTF,TGTGCCAGCAGCTTGGGTTCGACAGGGAGTCGGTATGGCTACACCTTC
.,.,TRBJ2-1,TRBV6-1,CASSTGQIGNEQFF,TGTGCCAGCAGCACCGGACAGATCGGCAATGAGCAGTTCTTC
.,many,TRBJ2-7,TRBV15,CATSIELLAYEQYF,TGTGCCACCAGCATAGAGCTACTTGCCTACGAGCAGTACTTC
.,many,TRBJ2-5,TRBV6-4,CASSGGGPQETQYF,TGTGCCAGCAGTGGGGGAGGCCCCCAAGAGACCCAGTACTTC
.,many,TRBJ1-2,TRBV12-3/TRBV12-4,CASSLDQPYGYTF,TGTGCCAGCAGTTTAGACCAGCCCTATGGCTACACCTTC
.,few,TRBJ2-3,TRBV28,CASSLDLTDTQYF,TGTGCCAGCAGTTTAGATTTAACAGATACGCAGTATTTT
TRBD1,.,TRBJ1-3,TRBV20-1,CSARDVTGGGNTIYF,TGCAGTGCTAGAGATGTGACAGGGGGAGGAAACACCATATATTTT
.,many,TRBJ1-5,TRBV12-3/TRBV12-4,CASSLKGAGKNQPQHF,TGTGCCAGCAGTTTAAAGGGCGCAGGGAAAAATCAGCCCCAGCATTTT
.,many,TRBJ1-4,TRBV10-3,CAISEGAATNEKLFF,TGTGCCATCAGTGAGGGGGCTGCAACTAATGAAAAACTGTTTTTT
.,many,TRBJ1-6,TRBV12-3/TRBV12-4,CASRGTQGDNSPLHF,TGTGCCAGCAGGGGAACTCAGGGAGATAATTCACCCCTCCACTTT
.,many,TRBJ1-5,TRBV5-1,CASSLDPGGSVGAPQHF,TGCGCCAGCAGCTTGGATCCAGGAGGCTCGGTTGGGGCACCCCAGCATTTT
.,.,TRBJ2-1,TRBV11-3,CASSSRRDEQFF,TGTGCCAGCAGCTCGAGACGCGATGAGCAGTTCTTC
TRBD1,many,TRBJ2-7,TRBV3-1,CASSQDYRGGEQYF,TGTGCCAGCAGCCAAGATTACAGGGGTGGCGAGCAGTACTTC
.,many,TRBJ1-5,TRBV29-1,CSVQGPGPQHF,TGCAGCGTTCAAGGGCCGGGGCCCCAGCATTTT
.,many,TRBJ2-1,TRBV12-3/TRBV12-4,CASSYRGNSYNEQFF,TGTGCCAGCAGCTATCGGGGTAACTCCTACAATGAGCAGTTCTTC
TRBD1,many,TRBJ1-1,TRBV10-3,CAISSTGMQANEAFF,TGTGCCATCAGCTCGACAGGGATGCAAGCTAACGAAGCTTTCTTT
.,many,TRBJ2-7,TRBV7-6,CASSLAQGPTYEQYF,TGTGCCAGCAGCTTAGCGCAGGGGCCGACCTACGAGCAGTACTTC
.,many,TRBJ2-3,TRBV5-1,CASSLVGDTQYF,TGCGCCAGCAGCTTGGTGGGAGATACGCAGTATTTT
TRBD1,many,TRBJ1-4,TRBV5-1,CASSLGTGTEKLFF,TGCGCCAGCAGCTTGGGGACAGGTACTGAAAAACTGTTTTTT
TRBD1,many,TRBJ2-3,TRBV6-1,CASSEARSTGADTQYF,TGTGCCAGCAGTGAAGCTCGGTCCACAGGGGCAGATACGCAGTATTTT
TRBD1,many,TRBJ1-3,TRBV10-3,CAISFYTGEGNTIYF,TGTGCCATCAGTTTTTATACAGGGGAAGGAAACACCATATATTTT
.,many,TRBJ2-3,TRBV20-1,CSAAGQGSAGAADTQYF,TGCAGTGCTGCTGGACAGGGTTCAGCGGGAGCCGCAGATACGCAGTATTTT
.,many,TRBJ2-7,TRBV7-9,CASSTTGTPYEQYF,TGTGCCAGCAGCACCACCGGGACCCCCTACGAGCAGTACTTC
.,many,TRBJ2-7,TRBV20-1,CSATDSFHEQYF,TGCAGTGCCACAGACAGTTTCCACGAGCAGTACTTC
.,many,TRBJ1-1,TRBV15,CATSRDRFLMNTEAFF,TGTGCCACCAGCAGAGACAGATTTCTCATGAACACTGAAGCTTTCTTT
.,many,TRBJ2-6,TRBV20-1,CSAREATGSGANVLTF,TGCAGTGCTAGAGAGGCGACTGGTTCAGGGGCCAACGTCCTGACTTTC
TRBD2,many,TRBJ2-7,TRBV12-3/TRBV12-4,CASSSPTSGRDGEQYF,TGTGCCAGCAGTTCCCCCACTAGCGGGAGGGATGGCGAGCAGTACTTC
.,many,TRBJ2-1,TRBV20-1,CSARAPLVVTEQFF,TGCAGTGCTAGAGCCCCTTTGGTAGTCACTGAGCAGTTCTTC
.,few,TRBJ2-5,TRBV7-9,CASSLTQTQYF,TGTGCCAGCAGCTTAACCCAGACCCAGTACTTC
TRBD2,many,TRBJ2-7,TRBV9,CASSVSGGPVREQYF,TGTGCCAGCAGCGTGTCGGGGGGACCAGTACGCGAGCAGTACTTC
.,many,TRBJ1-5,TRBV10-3,CATGTFQPQHF,TGTGCCACCGGGACGTTTCAGCCCCAGCATTTT